The source of this TCR beta chain is a study of blood T cell repertoires in COVID-19. Whole-study context: From the United States, Italy and Spain came samples of acute and convalescent COVID-19.

The CDR3 has 13 residues. Germline CDR1 reads SGHAT; CDR2 reads FQNNGV. Trimming took 2 bases from V and 3 from J, leaving 8 bases between them. As handled by the study authors: Reference gene primer amplification gave nucleated cell count estimates. Sequencing was performed with immunoSEQ multiplex PCR; in TCRdb, only in-frame clones are kept and a portion is missing. V, J and clone size reflect that table, while D and trimming were determined from the DNA. Of around 140,000 clones listed, more than 70% were seen once; the top ten hold about 1.5%. J is TRBJ2-7 and V is TRBV11-2, with no clear D. Sequenced material: peripheral blood. This clonotype was sampled from a human donor in a cohort sampled during active COVID-19. CDR3 sequence: CASSLRVFYEQYF. DNA of the CDR3: TGTGCCAGCAGCTTACGGGTTTTCTACGAGCAGTACTTC.